A single sample is the source of the 27 T cell receptor beta chains below, sequenced in a study of blood T cell repertoires in COVID-19. Clones were read by immunoSEQ multiplex PCR, and TCRdb kept only the in-frame ones, dropping some. Among 150,000 to 200,000 clones listed, 87% were seen once. Material for sequencing was peripheral blood. The origin of the receptors is a woman aged 55-69 years who had recovered from COVID-19.

This rearrangement joins TRBV7-3 to TRBJ1-1; D not resolved. Trimming removed 5 bases from V and 0 bases from J, with 7 bases in between. The CDR3 covers 13 residues. The V gene's germline CDR1 is SGHTA and CDR2 FQGTGA. In DNA form, the CDR3 reads TGTGCCAGCAGCCGCGGGTTGAACACTGAAGCTTTCTTT. Its translation: CASSRGLNTEAFF.

This chain links TRBV28 with TRBJ1-5; the D is unclear. CDR1 MDHEN and CDR2 SYDVKM come from the germline V gene. V was shortened by 8 bases and J by 2 bases, with 4 bases between the two germline ends. CDR3 length equals 11 residues. In nucleotides, the CDR3 is TGTGCCAGCGGAGGCAATCAGCCCCAGCATTTT. Encoded protein: CASGGNQPQHF.

The chain employs TRBV5-1 and TRBJ1-1; 8 bases map to TRBD1. CDR1 and CDR2 from the germline V gene are SGHRS and YFSETQ. The CDR3 sequence is 15 residues long. V lost 1 base to trimming and J lost 8 bases; unmatched junction nucleotides: 10. The CDR3 sequence is CASSLPPGQGAEAFF. CDR3 bases: TGCGCCAGCAGCTTGCCCCCCGGGCAGGGGGCGGAAGCTTTCTTT.

The chain combines TRBV6-5 with TRBJ2-5, with 9 nucleotides matching TRBD2. Looked up from germline, CDR1 is MNHEY and CDR2 is SVGAGI. CDR3 length: 15 amino acids. The junction had 11 bases not matched to a gene; V was cut back by 7 bases and J by 5 bases. The CDR3 region has the DNA TGTGCCAGCATCGAGGGTAGCGGGGGCTGGGAGACCCAGTACTTC. Its protein product is CASIEGSGGWETQYF.

The chain is built from TRBV10-3 and TRBJ2-5; 11 bases line up with TRBD1. After removal of 3 bases from V and 2 bases from J, the junction contained 5 bases not matched to a gene. Germline V gene lookup returns CDR1 ENHRY and CDR2 SYGVKD. This CDR3 is 16 amino acids long. In DNA form, the CDR3 reads TGTGCCATCAGTGAATCCGGGACAGGGGGGCAAGAGACCCAGTACTTC. Its protein is CAISESGTGGQETQYF.

This chain joins TRBV6-5 and TRBJ2-7; 9 nucleotides line up with TRBD1. CDR3 size: 14 residues. Germline V gene sequence: CDR1 MNHEY, CDR2 SVGAGI. Trimming at V came to 5 bases and at J to 5 bases, leaving 7 bases not matched to a gene. The CDR3 bases are TGTGCCAGCAGTCCGGGACAGGGTTATGACGAGCAGTACTTC. Translation gives CASSPGQGYDEQYF.

The rearrangement links TRBV4-1 to TRBJ1-1, with 7 bases matching TRBD1. V lost 1 base and J lost 6; bases outside the gene matches: 8. There are 15 residues in the CDR3. Germline V gives CDR1 MGHRA, CDR2 YSYEKL. The CDR3 reads CASSQAMAGGAEAFF. The CDR3 nucleotides are TGCGCCAGCAGCCAAGCTATGGCAGGGGGAGCTGAAGCTTTCTTT.

The chain employs TRBV5-1 and TRBJ2-5, with a possible D match to TRBD1 (5 bases). This CDR3 region has 14 residues. V gave up 4 bases and J gave up 7 bases, with 17 bases separating them. The germline V gene has CDR1 SGHRS and CDR2 YFSETQ. DNA for the CDR3: TGCGCCAGCAGCCCTACAGGACCGCTCGGGACCCAGTACTTC. Its translation is CASSPTGPLGTQYF.

This clone was observed a few times. The chain links TRBV7-8 to TRBJ2-5; maybe TRBD1 (6 bases). The CDR3 length is 15 residues. Germline-derived CDR1 and CDR2 are SGHVS and FQNEAQ. V was cut by 1 base and J by 5 bases, with 14 bases left in between. The CDR3 loop reads CASSLGPGVRETQYF. The CDR3 region has the DNA TGTGCCAGCAGCTTAGGACCAGGGGTGAGGGAGACCCAGTACTTC.

The rearrangement joins TRBV6-6 to TRBJ1-2; TRBD1 matches 8 bases. Germline values: CDR1 MNHNY, CDR2 SVGAGI (reference sequence). This CDR3 is built from 13 residues. V shed 6 bases and J 4 bases; nucleotides not matched to a gene: 4. The CDR3 DNA is TGTGCCAGCAGACGGACAGGGCTCTATGGCTACACCTTC. Its translation: CASRRTGLYGYTF.

CDR3 in DNA: TGTGCCAGCTCACCTTTTCTCGTAGACAGAAACACCGGGGAGCTGTTTTTT. Translated, it gives CASSPFLVDRNTGELFF. The chain combines TRBV18 with TRBJ2-2, with a weak D call TRBD1 (5 bases). The ends were cut back, 3 bases at V and 2 bases at J, with 16 bases in the middle. The V gene's germline CDR1 is KGHSH and CDR2 LQKENI. The CDR3 is 17 amino acids.

J is TRBJ1-2 and V is TRBV10-3; 9 bases fit TRBD1. There are 16 residues in the CDR3. Unmatched junction bases numbered 8, after V lost 4 bases and J lost 2 bases. Germline CDR1 is ENHRY and CDR2 is SYGVKD. The CDR3: CAISAPRQGGNYGYTF. The CDR3 coding sequence is TGTGCCATCAGTGCCCCACGACAGGGGGGAAACTATGGCTACACCTTC.

The J gene is TRBJ2-3, the V gene TRBV19; tentative D call: TRBD1 (5 bases). The CDR3 spans 14 residues. Per germline, CDR1 LNHDA and CDR2 SQIVND (reference sequence). V was pared by 10 bases and J by 2 bases, with 16 bases between. In nucleotides, the CDR3 is TGTGCCACCTCTAGGGGATGGATCACAGATACGCAGTATTTT. Protein product: CATSRGWITDTQYF.

This sequence joins TRBV5-1 and TRBJ2-5, with D unresolved. This CDR3 spans 15 amino acids. Germline lookup yields CDR1 SGHRS and CDR2 YFSETQ. With 3 bases removed from V and 1 base from J, the gap between germline ends came to 13 bases. Here the CDR3 DNA reads TGCGCCAGCAGCTCTGGAGTAAGAGGCCAAGAGACCCAGTACTTC. Amino acid sequence: CASSSGVRGQETQYF.

J is TRBJ1-3 and V is TRBV7-9; 10 bases agree with TRBD1. CDR3 length: 16 amino acids. The germline CDR1 and CDR2 sequences are SEHNR and FQNEAQ (reference sequence). Trimming took 0 bases from V and 8 from J; bases not matched to a gene: 7. This CDR3 reads CASSLAIYGQGDTIYF. In nucleotides, the CDR3 is TGTGCCAGCAGCTTAGCAATTTATGGACAGGGGGACACCATATATTTT. Full variable domain (rest looked up from reference TRBV7-9 and TRBJ1-3): DTGVSQNPRHKITKRGQNVTFRCDPISEHNRLYWYRQTLGQGPEFLTYFQNEAQLEKSRLLSDRFSAERPKGSFSTLEIQRTEQGDSAMYLCASSLAIYGQGDTIYFGEGSWLTVV.

This clone was seen only once. The genes are TRBV27 and TRBJ2-7, with unresolved D. The V end lost 5 bases, the J end lost 0 bases, and 20 bases lay between the germline ends. This CDR3 contains 17 residues. The germline gives CDR1 MNHEY, CDR2 SMNVEV (reference sequence). CDR3 bases: TGTGCCAGCAGTCCAACTTCGGGTGGCCTTCGCTCCTACGAGCAGTACTTC. Translated, it gives CASSPTSGGLRSYEQYF.

The chain links TRBV3-1 (or the pseudogene TRBV3-2) to TRBJ2-4, with D possibly TRBD2 on 6 matching bases. Trimming took off 5 bases at V and 5 bases at J, with 16 bases between the two ends. Germline V gene sequence: CDR1 LGHDT, CDR2 YNNKEL (reference sequence). The CDR3 length is 15 residues. The CDR3 protein is CASSGGPGGQNIQYF. The CDR3 DNA reads TGTGCCAGCAGCGGAGGCCCCGGGGGACAAAACATTCAGTACTTC.

The chain combines TRBV7-2 with TRBJ1-1; D uncertain. This CDR3 spans 13 amino acids. CDR1 SGHTA and CDR2 FQGNSA come from the germline V gene. Trimming shortened V by 3 bases and J by 1 base, and 6 bases separated the two germline ends. The CDR3 sequence: CASSLTTNTEAFF. CDR3 nucleotide sequence: TGTGCCAGCAGCTTGACAACGAACACTGAAGCTTTCTTT.

This clone was seen a single time. V usage is TRBV2 and J usage is TRBJ1-5; D is unresolved. Germline lookup yields CDR1 SNHLY and CDR2 FYNNEI. The CDR3 sequence is 14 residues long. Trimming cost V 4 bases and J 6 bases, with 13 bases left between them. CDR3 nucleotide sequence: TGTGCCAGCAGTGGGACCCGGGAACGTCAGCCCCAGCATTTT. It is translated as CASSGTRERQPQHF.

The table lists this clone with a few counts. The J gene is TRBJ1-1, the V gene TRBV6-4; no clear D gene. Looked up from germline, CDR1 is MRHNA and CDR2 is SNTAGT. Trimming stripped 5 bases from V and 1 base from J, with 8 bases between. The CDR3 sequence is 13 residues long. CDR3 nucleotide sequence: TGTGCCAGCAGTTCGCAGCGGAACACTGAAGCTTTCTTT. Translated, it gives CASSSQRNTEAFF.

The chain uses TRBV6-5 and TRBJ2-7, with a tentative D call TRBD1 (5 bases). V was clipped by 4 bases and J by 2 bases, with 6 bases between them. This CDR3 region has 12 residues. The germline CDR1 and CDR2 sequences are MNHEY and SVGAGI. Here the CDR3 DNA reads TGTGCCAGCAGTTCGGACACCTACGAGCAGTACTTC. It translates to CASSSDTYEQYF.

The gene calls are TRBV5-1 and TRBJ2-5; 10 bases fit TRBD2. The CDR3 spans 15 residues. The germline V gene has CDR1 SGHRS and CDR2 YFSETQ. V was clipped by 0 bases and J by 5 bases; unmatched bases: 4. The CDR3 loop is CASSLGLAGVETQYF. The CDR3, as DNA: TGCGCCAGCAGCTTGGGCCTAGCGGGGGTGGAGACCCAGTACTTC.

This chain connects TRBV28 to TRBJ1-5, with 7 bases lining up with TRBD1. J was trimmed by 2 bases and V by 5 bases; bases with no gene match: 3. The CDR3 extends over 14 amino acids. CDR1 and CDR2 (germline): MDHEN, SYDVKM. Written as DNA, the CDR3 is TGTGCCAGCAGTAAACAGGGGCGCAATCAGCCCCAGCATTTT. It is translated as CASSKQGRNQPQHF.

V is TRBV21-1 and J is TRBJ2-7; TRBD1, the table's D call, was not compared with the DNA. TRBV21-1 is termed a pseudogene. This CDR3 is built from 16 residues. CDR3 sequence: CASSKGGPLSSYEQYF. DNA for the CDR3: TGTGCCAGCAGCAAAGGTGGGCCTCTTAGCTCCTACGAGCAGTACTTC.

The J gene is TRBJ1-1, the V gene TRBV4-1; 9 bases agree with TRBD1. In germline, CDR1 is MGHRA, CDR2 YSYEKL. V lost 0 bases and J lost 4; bases outside the gene matches: 9. This CDR3 is built from 17 residues. The CDR3 DNA sequence: TGCGCCAGCAGCCAAGATCTAACAGGGGGCATGGGCACTGAAGCTTTCTTT. Its translation: CASSQDLTGGMGTEAFF.

V usage is TRBV30 and J usage is TRBJ1-5; TRBD1 might be the D (5 bases). The CDR3 length is 15 residues. CDR1 GTSNPN and CDR2 SVGIG come from the germline V gene (reference sequence). V was shortened by 3 bases and J by 4 bases, with 16 bases between the two germline ends. Here the CDR3 DNA reads TGTGCCTGGAGGGCTGCCCGGGGGTGGAATCAGCCCCAGCATTTT. This encodes CAWRAARGWNQPQHF.

The V and J genes are TRBV6-5 and TRBJ1-1; D is unclear. The CDR3 sequence is 12 residues long. With 6 bases removed from V and 0 bases from J, the gap between germline ends came to 5 bases. Germline V gene lookup returns CDR1 MNHEY and CDR2 SVGAGI. CDR3 coding DNA: TGTGCCAGCAGCCAGTTGAACACTGAAGCTTTCTTT. It codes for CASSQLNTEAFF.